The clone carrying this TCR beta chain was detected ten times or more. Its target is unknown. Germline CDR1 LGHDT, CDR2 YNNKEL (reference sequence). The CDR3 contains 15 residues. The ends were cut back, 3 bases at V and 7 bases at J, with 19 bases in the middle. TCRdb re-analysed the RT-PCR reads in MiXCR, keeping a single row per CDR3 protein. The sample records approximately 520,000 distinct CDR3 sequences, approximately 15% being singletons. The sample originates from a study of response to subunit inactivated influenza vaccine. Overall study findings and caveats: Each seasonal influenza vaccination, the authors suggested, recruits few new T cells.

The sequence was obtained from a man aged 50-75 years who received an inactivated influenza vaccine. The rearrangement links TRBV3-1 to TRBJ2-7; D perhaps matches TRBD2 (6 bases). Specimen: CD4+ T cells sorted from PBMCs, collected roughly 24 months after vaccination. CDR3 DNA sequence: TGTGCCAGCAGCCAGGTCGGACTACCCTTAGGAGAGCAGTACTTC. Its protein product is CASSQVGLPLGEQYF.